This TCR beta chain was identified in a study of immune heterogeneity within non-small cell lung tumors. Using 32 V and 13 J primers, multiplex PCR amplified TCR beta CDR3. One entry per CDR3 protein, called by TCRdb with MiXCR from the multiplex PCR reads. This sample has under 3,000 distinct CDR3 sequences, with 25% to 30% found just once. Genomic DNA from bulk tumor acted as the template, and about 600 ng was loaded per sample. Widely spaced biopsies, several per primary tumor, were obtained at surgery. The study cohort was described as untreated, and its members had newly diagnosed non-small cell lung cancer. They went on to have curative surgery. This clonotype counts as medium-sized. The clonotype comes from a man aged 60 to 69 with non-small cell lung cancer. Sequencing was performed on lung tumor tissue.

The DNA of the CDR3 is TGTGCCAGCAGCCCACGGACTGCCGTAGCGGGCATCTCCTACGAGCAGTACTTC. Translating gives CASSPRTAVAGISYEQYF. This chain uses TRBV13 with TRBJ2-7, with 7 bases aligning to TRBD2. The germline CDR1 and CDR2 sequences are PRHDT and FYEKMQ (reference sequence). The CDR3 has 18 amino acids. Trimming at V came to 5 bases and at J to 0 bases, leaving 16 bases not matched to a gene.